This is a list of T cell receptor beta chains from one sample in a study of OX40 agonist ivuxolimab in advanced cancers. The assay was immunoSEQ multiplex PCR, and TCRdb's table has in-frame clones only and misses some. Among more than 30,000 clones listed, roughly 81% were seen once. The sequences come from CD4+ or CD8+ T cells sorted from blood, collected in a trial of the OX40 agonist ivuxolimab. The receptors derive from an adult with an advanced solid tumor such as melanoma, head and neck, liver or kidney cancer. CDR3s include the opening cysteine and the closing phenylalanine or tryptophan. Each record gives: clone size, V gene, D gene, J gene, CDR3 protein, CDR3 DNA. The D gene is left open where the match is weak. Clone sizes are given selectively: once, few, many, or a class where the clone is expanded.

.	TRBV7-3	.	TRBJ1-6	CASSLHGADSPLHF	TGTGCCAGCAGCTTACATGGGGCTGATTCACCCCTCCACTTT
.	TRBV28	.	TRBJ1-5	CASSLGRVGNQPQHF	TGTGCCAGCAGTTTAGGAAGGGTGGGAAATCAGCCCCAGCATTTT
.	TRBV10-2	.	TRBJ2-2	CASKLNTGELFF	TGCGCCAGCAAACTGAACACCGGGGAGCTGTTTTTT
.	TRBV6-5	.	TRBJ2-1	CASSYSTGRNEQFF	TGTGCCAGCAGTTACTCTACAGGGAGGAATGAGCAGTTCTTC
.	TRBV29-1	.	TRBJ2-7	CSVEGETSPGEQYF	TGCAGCGTTGAGGGCGAGACCTCCCCTGGCGAGCAGTACTTC
.	TRBV7-2	.	TRBJ2-1	CASSRGKELEQFF	TGTGCCAGCAGCCGGGGCAAGGAACTAGAGCAGTTCTTC
.	TRBV5-4	TRBD1	TRBJ1-4	CASSAGQGREKLFF	TGTGCCAGCAGCGCCGGACAGGGGAGGGAAAAACTGTTTTTT
.	TRBV7-9	.	TRBJ1-4	CASSLDGKTNEKLFF	TGTGCCAGCAGCTTAGATGGGAAGACTAATGAAAAACTGTTTTTT
.	TRBV11-2	.	TRBJ2-2	CASSPSNTGELFF	TGTGCCAGCAGCCCCAGCAACACCGGGGAGCTGTTTTTT
.	TRBV19	TRBD2	TRBJ2-2	CASSISPRGGTGELFF	TGTGCCAGTAGTATATCCCCGCGCGGGGGAACCGGGGAGCTGTTTTTT
.	TRBV7-2	TRBD1	TRBJ1-2	CASSLGQGARVYGYTF	TGTGCCAGCAGCTTAGGGCAGGGGGCAAGGGTCTATGGCTACACCTTC
.	TRBV19	.	TRBJ1-6	CASGRGNSPLHF	TGTGCCAGTGGGAGGGGAAATTCACCCCTCCACTTT
few	TRBV4-2	TRBD2	TRBJ2-7	CASSLTSGSRYEQYF	TGTGCCAGCAGCTTGACTAGCGGGAGTAGATACGAGCAGTACTTC
.	TRBV6-1	.	TRBJ1-2	CASGDRTALYGYTF	TGTGCCAGCGGTGATCGGACAGCGCTTTATGGCTACACCTTC
.	TRBV14	.	TRBJ2-7	CASSRLEHPPYF	TGTGCCAGCAGCCGGTTGGAGCACCCACCATACTTC
once	TRBV7-2	.	TRBJ1-1	CASSQDLQVNTEAFF	TGTGCCAGCAGCCAGGACCTACAGGTGAACACTGAAGCTTTCTTT
.	TRBV7-9	.	TRBJ2-1	CASSPAPGNSYNEQFF	TGTGCCAGCAGCCCCGCCCCGGGGAACTCCTACAATGAGCAGTTCTTC
.	TRBV18	.	TRBJ2-7	CASSPTDRKASSYEQYF	TGTGCCAGCTCACCCACCGACAGGAAAGCGAGCTCCTACGAGCAGTACTTC
.	TRBV18	TRBD2	TRBJ2-5	CASSPLGLQETQYF	TGTGCCAGCTCACCATTGGGACTACAAGAGACCCAGTACTTC
once	TRBV7-2	TRBD1	TRBJ1-3	CASSGGQGANSGNTIYF	TGTGCCAGCAGCGGGGGCCAGGGGGCAAACTCTGGAAACACCATATATTTT
.	TRBV21-1	.	TRBJ1-2	CASSKGALLYGYTF	TGTGCCAGCAGCAAAGGGGCCCTCCTCTATGGCTACACCTTC
once	TRBV7-3	TRBD2	TRBJ2-1	CASSLRGGEGYNEQFF	TGTGCCAGCAGCCTTAGGGGAGGGGAGGGCTACAATGAGCAGTTCTTC
.	TRBV19	.	TRBJ1-1	CASSIRGWGEAFF	TGTGCCAGTAGTATAAGAGGGTGGGGTGAAGCTTTCTTT
.	TRBV7-9	.	TRBJ2-2	CASSLGGTSTGELFF	TGTGCCAGCAGCTTAGGGGGGACGTCCACCGGGGAGCTGTTTTTT
.	TRBV7-3	.	TRBJ2-1	CASSLKALNNEQFF	TGTGCCAGCAGCTTAAAAGCGTTGAACAATGAGCAGTTCTTC
.	TRBV29-1	.	TRBJ1-1	CSVQRGPRVTEAFF	TGCAGCGTTCAAAGGGGCCCGAGGGTCACTGAAGCTTTCTTT
.	TRBV7-9	.	TRBJ2-2	CASTGRSNTGELFF	TGTGCCAGCACCGGCAGATCGAACACCGGGGAGCTGTTTTTT
.	TRBV11-2	TRBD1	TRBJ2-1	CASSLGLGGQGADEQFF	TGTGCCAGCAGCTTAGGATTGGGGGGACAGGGGGCCGATGAGCAGTTCTTC
.	TRBV6-6	.	TRBJ1-1	CASSYGAENTEAFF	TGTGCCAGCAGTTACGGGGCGGAGAACACTGAAGCTTTCTTT
few	TRBV7-2	TRBD2	TRBJ2-7	CASSLSASGGYEQYF	TGTGCCAGCAGCTTATCGGCTAGCGGAGGCTACGAGCAGTACTTC
.	TRBV27	.	TRBJ1-5	CASSTGWQPQHF	TGTGCCAGCAGCACAGGGTGGCAGCCCCAGCATTTT
.	TRBV18	.	TRBJ2-7	CASSLETRTYEQYF	TGTGCCAGCTCACTAGAGACAAGAACCTACGAGCAGTACTTC
.	TRBV6-5	.	TRBJ2-1	CASSVGGAYNEQFF	TGTGCCAGCAGCGTGGGGGGGGCGTACAATGAGCAGTTCTTC
once	TRBV28	.	TRBJ2-1	CASGLLRGEGEQFF	TGTGCCAGCGGGCTCCTCCGGGGAGAAGGTGAGCAGTTCTTC
.	TRBV18	TRBD2	TRBJ2-2	CASSPPGLAGANTGELFF	TGTGCCAGCTCACCACCCGGGCTAGCGGGAGCAAACACCGGGGAGCTGTTTTTT
.	TRBV27	.	TRBJ2-1	CASKFGAGSNNEQFF	TGTGCCAGCAAGTTTGGGGCAGGGAGTAACAATGAGCAGTTCTTC
.	TRBV7-2	TRBD1	TRBJ1-5	CASSLVTGAGQPQHF	TGTGCCAGCAGCTTAGTGACAGGGGCGGGTCAGCCCCAGCATTTT
.	TRBV29-1	TRBD2	TRBJ2-7	CSVGRREGQQYF	TGCAGCGTAGGACGGCGGGAGGGGCAGCAGTACTTC
.	TRBV7-2	.	TRBJ1-2	CASSQEEGALYGYTF	TGTGCCAGCAGCCAAGAGGAAGGGGCTCTCTATGGCTACACCTTC
.	TRBV9	.	TRBJ1-6	CASSPIERSYNSPLHF	TGTGCCAGCAGCCCAATAGAGCGCTCCTATAATTCACCCCTCCACTTT
.	TRBV5-6	.	TRBJ2-3	CASSLRGRRPDTQYF	TGTGCCAGCAGCTTGAGGGGGAGAAGGCCAGATACGCAGTATTTT
.	TRBV14	.	TRBJ2-7	CASSRGLGREQYF	TGTGCCAGCAGCCGCGGGTTGGGGCGCGAGCAGTACTTC
.	TRBV7-2	.	TRBJ1-1	CASTKHGAGVDTEAFF	TGTGCCAGCACCAAACATGGCGCCGGGGTGGACACTGAAGCTTTCTTT
few	TRBV10-1	.	TRBJ2-1	CASSEGNEQFF	TGCGCCAGCAGTGAAGGCAATGAGCAGTTCTTC
once	TRBV14	.	TRBJ1-2	CASSLFDRNYGYTF	TGTGCCAGCAGCCTTTTCGACAGGAACTATGGCTACACCTTC